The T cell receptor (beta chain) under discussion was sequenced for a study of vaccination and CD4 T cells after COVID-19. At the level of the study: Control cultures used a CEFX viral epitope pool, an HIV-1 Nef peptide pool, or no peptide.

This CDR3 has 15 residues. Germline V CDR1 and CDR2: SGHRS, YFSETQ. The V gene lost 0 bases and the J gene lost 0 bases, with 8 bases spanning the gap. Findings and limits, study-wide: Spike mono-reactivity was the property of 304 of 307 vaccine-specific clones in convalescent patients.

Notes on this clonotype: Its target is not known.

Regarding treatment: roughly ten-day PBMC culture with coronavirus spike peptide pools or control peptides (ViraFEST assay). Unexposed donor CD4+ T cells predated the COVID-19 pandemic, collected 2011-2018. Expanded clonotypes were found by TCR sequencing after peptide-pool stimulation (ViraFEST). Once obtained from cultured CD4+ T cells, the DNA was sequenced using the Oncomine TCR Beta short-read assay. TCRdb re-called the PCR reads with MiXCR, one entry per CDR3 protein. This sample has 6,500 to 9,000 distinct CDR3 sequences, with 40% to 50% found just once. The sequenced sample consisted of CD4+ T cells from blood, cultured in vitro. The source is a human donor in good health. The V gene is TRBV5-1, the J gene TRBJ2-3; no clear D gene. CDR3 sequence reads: CASSLEGGSTDTQYF. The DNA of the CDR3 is TGCGCCAGCAGCTTGGAGGGCGGTAGCACAGATACGCAGTATTTT.